The clone carrying this T cell receptor (beta chain) has a single count. In the original analysis: Using reference gene primer amplification, nucleated cell counts were estimated. Sequenced by immunoSEQ multiplex PCR; TCRdb stores in-frame clones only, minus some. For V, J and clone size, that table is used; D and trimming come from the DNA. Of roughly 200,000 clones in the sample, over 70% are singletons; the top ten hold 6.5% to 8.5%. CDR1 is LNHDA, CDR2 SQIVND, per germline (reference sequence). The CDR3 consists of 15 residues. V gave up 7 bases and J gave up 0 bases, with 12 bases separating them. This sample is drawn from a study of blood T cell repertoires in COVID-19. Study-wide background: Whether acute or convalescent, the COVID-19 samples came from the United States, Italy and Spain. PBMCs, B-cell-depleted T cells, or T cells were the source of the cDNA or gDNA that made up the material.

Followed over time, Seattle patients had been enrolled while infection was active. Material: peripheral blood. This clonotype was sampled from a woman in her thirties or forties with COVID-19, enrolled during active disease. This sequence joins TRBV19 and TRBJ2-2; perhaps TRBD2 as D (6 bases). The CDR3, as DNA: TGTGCCAGTAAGCGGGCTGGGACGAACACCGGGGAGCTGTTTTTT. This encodes CASKRAGTNTGELFF.